The sequence of this T cell receptor (beta chain) was determined in a study of blood T cell repertoires in COVID-19. About the study: Both acute and convalescent COVID-19 samples were obtained from the United States, Italy and Spain. T cells, B-cell-depleted T cells, or PBMCs provided the cDNA or gDNA that served as material.

Followed over time, Seattle patients had been enrolled while infection was active. This CDR3 is built from 13 residues. Germline values: CDR1 MGHRA, CDR2 YSYEKL. V was trimmed by 0 bases and J by 7 bases, leaving 9 bases between them. Authors' data handling: Amplification of reference gene primers was used by the study to estimate nucleated cell counts. TCRdb's table, derived via immunoSEQ multiplex PCR, lists solely in-frame clones and lacks some. The V and J calls and clone size are taken from that table; D and trimming were inferred from the DNA. Of some 130,000 clones detected, about 89% appear once; the ten largest clones hold more than 9.5%.

V usage is TRBV4-1 and J usage is TRBJ1-2; unclear D gene. The sample comprised peripheral blood. The sequence came from an older woman with COVID-19, enrolled during active disease. DNA for the CDR3: TGCGCCAGCAGCCAAGATTCAGCGGTTGGCTACACCTTC. Its translation: CASSQDSAVGYTF.